This is a list of T cell receptor beta chains from one sample in a study of blood T cell repertoires in COVID-19. The data were produced by immunoSEQ multiplex PCR, yet TCRdb's version contains in-frame clones alone and is incomplete. The table records 310,000 or so clones, 87% of them present only once. The sequencing sample was made of PBMCs or T cells enriched from blood (not recorded which). These receptors were collected from a woman in her forties who had recovered from COVID-19. Each CDR3 is given with its conserved first and last residue. Each record gives: J gene, V gene, clone size, D gene, CDR3 DNA, CDR3 protein. A D gene is named only where the DNA matches it firmly. A row's size may be missing; if present it is once, few, many or a size class.

>TRBJ2-1|TRBV28|once|.
TGTGCCAGCACCCCTAGAGGGACTCTAGAGATACCTCGTTTTTCCTACAATGAGCAGTTCTTC
CASTPRGTLEIPRFSYNEQFF
>TRBJ2-7|TRBV28|.|.
TGTGCCAGCAGGATAGGGGTGCAGGGAGGCGAGCAGTACTTC
CASRIGVQGGEQYF
>TRBJ2-7|TRBV20-1|.|TRBD2
TGCAGTGCTAATGAGGGGGGACTAGCCTACGAGCAGTACTTC
CSANEGGLAYEQYF
>TRBJ2-7|TRBV7-9|.|.
TGTGCCAGCAGTTCGACTTGGGAGCAGTACTTC
CASSSTWEQYF
>TRBJ2-1|TRBV9|once|.
TGTGCCAGCGGCAGAGAGGATGAGCAGTTCTTC
CASGREDEQFF
>TRBJ2-7|TRBV7-2|.|TRBD1
TGTGCCAGCAGCGCCGGACAGGGCGGTTACGAGCAGTACTTC
CASSAGQGGYEQYF
>TRBJ1-4|TRBV7-9|.|.
TGTGCCAGCAGCTTAAGCGGGGAGAGGGAAAAACTGTTTTTT
CASSLSGEREKLFF
>TRBJ2-3|TRBV4-3|.|.
TGCGCCAGCAGCCAAGATCTAGCGAAGACGCAGTATTTT
CASSQDLAKTQYF
>TRBJ2-1|TRBV28|.|.
TGTGCCAGCAGTTCACGGGGAAATGAGCAGTTCTTC
CASSSRGNEQFF
>TRBJ1-1|TRBV5-1|few|TRBD1
TGCGCCAGCAGCTTGATTCGACAGGGGGAAGAAGCTTTCTTT
CASSLIRQGEEAFF
>TRBJ1-2|TRBV19|many|.
TGTGCCAGTAGGGGTGACTCCTATGGCTACACCTTC
CASRGDSYGYTF
>TRBJ1-5|TRBV7-8|once|TRBD1
TGTGCCAGCAGCCCGGACAGGTATAGCAATCAGCCCCAGCATTTT
CASSPDRYSNQPQHF
>TRBJ1-1|TRBV10-3|.|TRBD1
TGTGCCATCAGTGATAAGGCGCAGACAGGGGCGGTGAACACTGAAGCTTTCTTT
CAISDKAQTGAVNTEAFF
>TRBJ2-2|TRBV27|.|TRBD2
TGTGCCAGCAGTTTTTGGCGGGGGGCGAACACCGGGGAGCTGTTTTTT
CASSFWRGANTGELFF
>TRBJ2-2|TRBV7-2|.|.
TGTGCCAGCAGCTTAAGTGGGACACCGAACACCGGGGAGCTGTTTTTT
CASSLSGTPNTGELFF
>TRBJ2-1|TRBV7-9|.|.
TGTGCCAGCAGCCGGACTCCTTCCTACAATGAGCAGTTCTTC
CASSRTPSYNEQFF
>TRBJ1-1|TRBV20-1|.|.
TGCAGGGCGGAGGGGAACACTGAAGCTTTCTTT
CRAEGNTEAFF
>TRBJ2-3|TRBV7-3|.|TRBD2
TGTGCCAGCAGCCCGGGACTAGGACTGGATACGCAGTATTTT
CASSPGLGLDTQYF
>TRBJ2-1|TRBV15|once|.
TGTGCCACCAGGGGGAGTCTCCCCTACAATGAGCAGTTCTTC
CATRGSLPYNEQFF
>TRBJ1-6|TRBV28|once|TRBD1
TGTGCCAGCAGTTTGGAGACAGGGAATTCACCCCTCCACTTT
CASSLETGNSPLHF
>TRBJ2-7|TRBV2|once|.
TGTGCCAGCCGCCCCCGTGGGGCAGGGCCCTACGAGCAGTACTTC
CASRPRGAGPYEQYF
>TRBJ2-7|TRBV6-1|.|TRBD2
TGTGCCAGCAGTGAACTAGCGGGAGGGCCATACGAGCAGTACTTC
CASSELAGGPYEQYF
>TRBJ1-2|TRBV7-2|.|TRBD1
TGTGCCAGCAGCTTAGTCCTGACTGGGACAGCCTATGGCTACACCTTC
CASSLVLTGTAYGYTF
>TRBJ2-3|TRBV18|.|.
TGTGCCAGCTCACCACCTGGAGGGCCGTGGAGCACAGATACGCAGTATTTT
CASSPPGGPWSTDTQYF
>TRBJ1-3|TRBV19|.|.
TGTGCCAGTAGTGTCGACTCACCCCTTGGAAACACCATATATTTT
CASSVDSPLGNTIYF
>TRBJ1-2|TRBV19|.|.
TGTGCCAGTACCCCAACTGGCGGACTTAACTATGGCTACACCTTC
CASTPTGGLNYGYTF
>TRBJ1-6|TRBV30|.|.
TGTGCCTGGAGTGTGCGGGGCAATTCACCCCTCCACTTT
CAWSVRGNSPLHF
>TRBJ1-4|TRBV28|.|.
TGTGCCAGCAGTTCCCAGGGTCATGAAAAACTGTTTTTT
CASSSQGHEKLFF
>TRBJ1-5|TRBV2|.|.
TGTGCCAGCAGTGGCCCTCGACACCTCAATCAGCCCCAGCATTTT
CASSGPRHLNQPQHF
>TRBJ2-7|TRBV5-1|.|TRBD1
TGCGCCAGCAGCTTGAGGGACAGTCAGATTACGGGCGAGCAGTACTTC
CASSLRDSQITGEQYF
>TRBJ2-7|TRBV3-1/TRBV3-2|.|.
TGTGCCAGCAGCCAAAATCCTCGGGATCTTGGCGAGCAGTACTTC
CASSQNPRDLGEQYF
>TRBJ2-1|TRBV11-3|.|.
TGTGCCAGCAGCCCGGCCCGGGGTACAATGAGGCAGTTCTTC
CASSPARGTMRQFF
>TRBJ2-7|TRBV28|.|.
TGTGCCAGCAGTCGCCCCGGGAGCTACGAGCAGTACTTC
CASSRPGSYEQYF
>TRBJ2-3|TRBV7-2|.|TRBD2
TGTGCCAGCAGGCCAACTAGCGGGATTAGCACAGATACGCAGTATTTT
CASRPTSGISTDTQYF
>TRBJ2-5|TRBV7-2|.|.
TGTGCCAGCAGCACCGGGACAACCAAAGAGACCCAGTACTTC
CASSTGTTKETQYF
>TRBJ1-2|TRBV28|.|.
TGTGCCAGCAGTGAACGCTCGAGAGGCTACACCTTC
CASSERSRGYTF
>TRBJ2-1|TRBV7-3|.|TRBD2
TGTGCCAGCAGCTTTTCTGCGGGAGGGTCTGAGCAGTTCTTC
CASSFSAGGSEQFF
>TRBJ2-1|TRBV11-3|.|TRBD2
TGTGCCAGCAGCGCTAGCGGGAGTGTCCATGAGCAGTTCTTC
CASSASGSVHEQFF
>TRBJ1-4|TRBV30|.|TRBD1
TGTGCCTGGAGGGGGACCGGGACAGCTAATGAAAAACTGTTTTTT
CAWRGTGTANEKLFF
>TRBJ1-2|TRBV2|.|.
TGTGCCAGCAGGGCGGGCCTCGCGAGGGGCTACACCTTC
CASRAGLARGYTF
>TRBJ1-5|TRBV2|.|TRBD1
TGTGCCAGCAGCACCGGGACAGGGGAACAGCCCCAGCATTTT
CASSTGTGEQPQHF
>TRBJ1-1|TRBV6-6|.|.
TGTGCCAGCAGTTACTCGTATCAGGGGCCTGAAGCTTTCTTT
CASSYSYQGPEAFF
>TRBJ1-1|TRBV5-1|.|.
TGCGCCAGCAGCTTACAGACTACGAACACTGAAGCTTTCTTT
CASSLQTTNTEAFF
>TRBJ2-5|TRBV28|.|.
TGTGCCAGCAAGGGTGGCGGGAAATCCCAAGAGACCCAGTACTTC
CASKGGGKSQETQYF
>TRBJ2-7|TRBV14|.|.
TGTGCCAGCAGCCGCTACAGGGACTACGAGCAGTACTTC
CASSRYRDYEQYF
>TRBJ1-3|TRBV27|.|TRBD1
TGTGCCAGCAGTAAACAGGGGACTGGAAACACCATATATTTT
CASSKQGTGNTIYF
>TRBJ2-5|TRBV27|.|.
TGTGCCAGCAGTTTCCAACAGCGGGAGACCCAGTACTTC
CASSFQQRETQYF
>TRBJ2-1|TRBV27|.|TRBD2
TGTGCCAGCAGTCCGACTAGCGGCCTATTACATGAGCAGTTCTTC
CASSPTSGLLHEQFF
>TRBJ1-1|TRBV11-2|.|.
TGTGCCAGCAGCTTTAGCCCAACAATATCAGCTTTCTTT
CASSFSPTISAFF
>TRBJ2-1|TRBV2|once|TRBD1
TGTGCCAGCAGACCCCACCCAGGGGGCAATGAGCAGTTCTTC
CASRPHPGGNEQFF
>TRBJ2-1|TRBV5-6|.|TRBD1
TGTGCCAGCAGCTTACTCTCAGGGGGACCCTACAATGAGCAGTTCTTC
CASSLLSGGPYNEQFF
>TRBJ2-1|TRBV27|.|.
TGTGCCAGCAGGCCCGGGTGGGTCGGGGATTCCTACAATGAGCAGTTCTTC
CASRPGWVGDSYNEQFF
>TRBJ1-3|TRBV18|.|.
TGTGCCAGCTCCCCCCCCACCGGGGGAAAACACACCATATATTTT
CASSPPTGGKHTIYF
>TRBJ1-1|TRBV4-2|once|.
TGTGCCAGCAGCCAAGGGATGCGGGGCTCTGAAGCTTTCTTT
CASSQGMRGSEAFF